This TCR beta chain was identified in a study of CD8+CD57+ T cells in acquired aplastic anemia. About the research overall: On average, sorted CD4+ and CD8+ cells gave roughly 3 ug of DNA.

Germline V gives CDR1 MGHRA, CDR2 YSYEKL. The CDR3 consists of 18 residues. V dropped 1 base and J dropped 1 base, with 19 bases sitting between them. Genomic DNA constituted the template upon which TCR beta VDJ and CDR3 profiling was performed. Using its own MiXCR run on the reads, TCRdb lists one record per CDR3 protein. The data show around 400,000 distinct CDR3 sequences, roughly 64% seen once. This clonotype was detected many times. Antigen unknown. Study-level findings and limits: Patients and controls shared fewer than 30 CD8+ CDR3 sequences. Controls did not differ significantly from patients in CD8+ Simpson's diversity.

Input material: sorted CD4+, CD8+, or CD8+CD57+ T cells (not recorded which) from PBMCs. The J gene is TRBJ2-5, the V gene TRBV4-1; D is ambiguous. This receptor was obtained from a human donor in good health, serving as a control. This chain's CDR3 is CASSQGSRVRAFQETQYF. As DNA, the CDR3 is TGCGCCAGCAGCCAAGGTTCGAGAGTAAGAGCATTCCAAGAGACCCAGTACTTC.